A single T cell receptor (beta chain) is shown here with its context. It lacks a known antigen. No much larger clone exists at a distance of one base, and base qualities are not known. This specimen comes from a study of control samples from healthy donors and cancer patients (dated by TCRdb to about 2020). The library was built by means of the immunoSEQ multiplex PCR assay. In TCRdb, the immuneACCESS table is reduced to in-frame sequences with V and J assigned. These tables do not hold every clone; where another copy was compared, an unresolved V gene accounts for under half, and the others remain unexplained. The sample table contains approximately 94,000 clones; only one count was recorded for 85% to 90% of them. In total, the top ten clones hold around 1.3% of the sample. This sequence originates from a woman between 45 and 60 years old in good health. Sequencing input: blood.

Here the CDR3 is given as CASSVQLAGGNYNEQFF. In nucleotides, the sequence is TGTGCCAGCAGTGTCCAACTAGCGGGAGGGAATTACAATGAGCAGTTCTTC. The receptor chain draws on TRBV28 and TRBJ2-1, with TRBD2 identical over 13 junction bases. V and J are trimmed by 5 bases and 4 bases, and the gene matches miss 8 bases of the junction. Inclusive of the bounding cysteine and phenylalanine, the CDR3 is 17 residues long. Just the 51-base CDR3 DNA is kept, in frame starting at base 1. The CDR1 and CDR2 encoded by the germline V gene are MDHEN and SYDVKM. This CDR3, with the reference TRBV28 and TRBJ2-1 proteins standing in past its ends, gives the full variable domain DVKVTQSSRYLVKRTGEKVFLECVQDMDHENMFWYRQDPGLGLRLIYFSYDVKMKEKGDIPEGYSVSREKKERFSLILESASTNQTSMYLCASSVQLAGGNYNEQFFGPGTRLTVL.